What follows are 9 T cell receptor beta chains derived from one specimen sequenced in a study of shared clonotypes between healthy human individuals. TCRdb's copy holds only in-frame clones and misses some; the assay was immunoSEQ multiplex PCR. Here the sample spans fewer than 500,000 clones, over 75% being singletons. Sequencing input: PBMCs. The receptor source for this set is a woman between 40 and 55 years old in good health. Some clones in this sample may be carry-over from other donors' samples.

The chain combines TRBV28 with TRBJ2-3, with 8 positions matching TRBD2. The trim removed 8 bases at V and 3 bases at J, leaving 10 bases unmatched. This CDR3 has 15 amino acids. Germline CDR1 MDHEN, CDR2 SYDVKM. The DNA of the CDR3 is TGTGCCAGCGGGGTGAACGGGAGGGCAACAGATACGCAGTATTTT. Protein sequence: CASGVNGRATDTQYF. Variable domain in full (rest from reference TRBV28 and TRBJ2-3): DVKVTQSSRYLVKRTGEKVFLECVQDMDHENMFWYRQDPGLGLRLIYFSYDVKMKEKGDIPEGYSVSREKKERFSLILESASTNQTSMYLCASGVNGRATDTQYFGPGTRLTVL.

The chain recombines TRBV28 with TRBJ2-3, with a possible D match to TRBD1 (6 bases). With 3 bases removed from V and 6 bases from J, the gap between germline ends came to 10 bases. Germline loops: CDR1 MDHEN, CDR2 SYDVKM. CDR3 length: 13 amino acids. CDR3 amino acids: CASSLGDTDTQYF. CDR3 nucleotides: TGTGCCAGCAGTTTGGGGGACACTGATACGCAGTATTTT.

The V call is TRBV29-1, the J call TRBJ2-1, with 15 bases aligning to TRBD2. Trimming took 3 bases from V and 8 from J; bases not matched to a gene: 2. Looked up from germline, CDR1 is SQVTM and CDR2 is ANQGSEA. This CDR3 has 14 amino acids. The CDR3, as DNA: TGCAGCGTTGACGGGACTAGCGGGAGGTATGAGCAGTTCTTC. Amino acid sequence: CSVDGTSGRYEQFF.

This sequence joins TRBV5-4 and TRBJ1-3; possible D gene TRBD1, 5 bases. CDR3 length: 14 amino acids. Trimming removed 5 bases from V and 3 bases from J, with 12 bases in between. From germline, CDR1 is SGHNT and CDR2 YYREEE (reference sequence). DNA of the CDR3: TGTGCCAGCAGGCCCGGGACCGATGGAAACACCATATATTTT. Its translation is CASRPGTDGNTIYF.

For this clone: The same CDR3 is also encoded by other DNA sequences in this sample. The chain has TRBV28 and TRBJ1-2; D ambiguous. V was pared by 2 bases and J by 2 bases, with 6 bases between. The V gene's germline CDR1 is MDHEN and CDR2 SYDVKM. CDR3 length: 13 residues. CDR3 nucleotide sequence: TGTGCCAGCAGTTTAGGCCTGAACTATGGCTACACCTTC. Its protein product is CASSLGLNYGYTF.

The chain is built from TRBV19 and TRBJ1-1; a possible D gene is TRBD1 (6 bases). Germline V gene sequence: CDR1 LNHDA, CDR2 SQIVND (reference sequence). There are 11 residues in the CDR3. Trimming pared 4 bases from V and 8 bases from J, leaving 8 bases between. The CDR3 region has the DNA TGTGCCAGTAGTACACAGGGAGAAGCTTTCTTT. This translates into CASSTQGEAFF.

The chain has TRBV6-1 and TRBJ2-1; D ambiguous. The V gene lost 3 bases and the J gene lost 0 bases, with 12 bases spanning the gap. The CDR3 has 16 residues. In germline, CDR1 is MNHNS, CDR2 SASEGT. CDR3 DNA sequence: TGTGCCAGCAGTGAGATTCCGGCAGGCTCCTACAATGAGCAGTTCTTC. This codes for CASSEIPAGSYNEQFF.

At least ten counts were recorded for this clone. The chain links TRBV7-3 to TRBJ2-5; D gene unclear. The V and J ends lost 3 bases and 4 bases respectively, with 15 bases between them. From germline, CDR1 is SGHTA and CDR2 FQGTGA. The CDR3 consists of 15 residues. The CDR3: CASSLTGTKGETQYF. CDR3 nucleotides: TGTGCCAGCAGCTTGACGGGCACGAAAGGAGAGACCCAGTACTTC.

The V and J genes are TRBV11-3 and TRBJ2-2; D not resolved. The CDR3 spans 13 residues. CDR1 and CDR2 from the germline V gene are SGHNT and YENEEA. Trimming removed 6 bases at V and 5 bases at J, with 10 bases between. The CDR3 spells CASSPLGTGELFF. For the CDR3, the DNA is TGTGCCAGCAGTCCATTAGGGACCGGGGAGCTGTTTTTT.